These T cell receptor beta chains were read from a single sample in a study of cytomegalovirus exposure and HLA in healthy donors. Method: immunoSEQ multiplex PCR; TCRdb's copy keeps in-frame clones and lacks some. The sample includes about 60,000 clones, around three quarters seen only once; the top ten take around 4.2%. What was sequenced was PBMCs. The receptors were sampled from a woman in her twenties or thirties in good health and CMV-seronegative. Each CDR3 is given with its conserved first and last residue. Fields, in order: CDR3 protein, CDR3 DNA, J gene, D gene, V gene, clone size, CDR3 length. D genes are given only for firm matches. The size field is filled for only some rows; it gives once, few, many or a size class.

CAITTGLAGVWEQYF TGTGCCATTACCACCGGACTAGCGGGAGTTTGGGAGCAGTACTTC TRBJ2-7 TRBD2 TRBV10-3 NA 15
CASSLPLANTEAFF TGTGCCAGCAGTCTCCCACTAGCGAACACTGAAGCTTTCTTT TRBJ1-1 NA TRBV28 NA 14
CASSFEVLVLVDNEQFF TGTGCCAGCAGCTTCGAGGTCTTGGTGTTGGTGGACAATGAGCAGTTCTTC TRBJ2-1 NA TRBV7-9 few 17
CASRAGVGNSPLHF TGTGCCAGCAGAGCAGGGGTTGGGAATTCACCCCTCCACTTT TRBJ1-6 NA TRBV6-5 NA 14
CASSFGRRNYGYTF TGTGCCAGCAGCTTTGGCAGGAGGAACTATGGCTACACCTTC TRBJ1-2 NA TRBV5-6 few 14
CASRAGGIDGYTF TGTGCCAGCCGCGCGGGGGGAATAGATGGCTACACCTTC TRBJ1-2 NA TRBV28 NA 13
CASSPQGNTEAFF TGTGCCAGTAGCCCACAGGGGAACACTGAAGCTTTCTTT TRBJ1-1 NA TRBV19 NA 13
CASGAMSSSGNTIYF TGCGCCAGCGGGGCGATGTCGTCTTCTGGAAACACCATATATTTT TRBJ1-3 NA TRBV10-2 NA 15
CASSPSWAEKEAFF TGTGCCAGCAGCCCTTCATGGGCCGAGAAAGAAGCTTTCTTT TRBJ1-1 NA TRBV7-9 NA 14
CASSEWGTGSYEQYF TGCGCCAGCAGTGAGTGGGGCACGGGCTCCTACGAGCAGTACTTC TRBJ2-7 NA TRBV10-2 NA 15
CASSAAGQQETQYF TGCGCCAGCAGCGCTGCCGGACAGCAAGAGACCCAGTACTTC TRBJ2-5 NA TRBV10-1 NA 14
CAWRASGALKVQYF TGTGCCTGGAGAGCTAGCGGGGCCCTAAAAGTGCAGTATTTT TRBJ2-3 TRBD2 TRBV30 NA 14
CAWSRTGSLMGYTF TGTGCCTGGAGCAGGACAGGTTCCCTTATGGGCTACACCTTC TRBJ1-2 TRBD1 TRBV30 once 14
CASSPPTGSYNEQFF TGTGCCAGCTCACCTCCGACGGGCTCCTACAATGAGCAGTTCTTC TRBJ2-1 NA TRBV18 NA 15
CASAYGQGQGKLFF TGTGCCAGCGCCTACGGACAGGGACAGGGAAAACTGTTTTTT TRBJ1-4 TRBD1 TRBV7-2 NA 14
CASSLRGSTEAFF TGTGCCAGCAGCTTAAGGGGGAGCACTGAAGCTTTCTTT TRBJ1-1 NA TRBV13 NA 13
CASSNHRDRGGTEAFF TGTGCCAGCAGCAACCACCGGGACAGGGGTGGCACTGAAGCTTTCTTT TRBJ1-1 TRBD1 TRBV7-9 NA 16
CASSQTGQGYQPQHF TGTGCCAGCAGTCAGACAGGACAGGGCTATCAGCCCCAGCATTTT TRBJ1-5 TRBD1 TRBV28 NA 15
CAWEPGGTETQYF TGTGCCTGGGAGCCGGGAGGGACGGAGACCCAGTACTTC TRBJ2-5 TRBD2 TRBV30 NA 13
CASSPSRGVGDTQYF TGTGCCAGCAGTCCGTCTCGGGGGGTGGGAGATACGCAGTATTTT TRBJ2-3 TRBD2 TRBV25-1 NA 15
CASSLPTGGEDSNQPQHF TGTGCTAGCAGCTTACCTACAGGGGGCGAGGATAGCAATCAGCCCCAGCATTTT TRBJ1-5 TRBD1 TRBV7-7 NA 18
CAISEQTGGGVRYEQYF TGTGCCATCAGTGAGCAAACAGGGGGCGGGGTACGGTACGAGCAGTACTTC TRBJ2-7 TRBD1 TRBV10-3 NA 17
CASSYGGETQYF TGTGCCAGCAGTTACGGGGGGGAGACCCAGTACTTC TRBJ2-5 NA TRBV6-5 NA 12
CASSQEPGQPQHF TGCGCCAGCAGCCAAGAACCAGGGCAGCCCCAGCATTTT TRBJ1-5 NA TRBV4-1 NA 13
CAWSPRIRRNYGYTF TGTGCCTGGAGTCCTCGCATACGGAGAAACTATGGCTACACCTTC TRBJ1-2 NA TRBV30 NA 15
CASSPRQGQDTEAFF TGTGCCAGCAGCCCACGACAGGGGCAAGACACTGAAGCTTTCTTT TRBJ1-1 TRBD1 TRBV7-8 once 15
CASSQDRTGLAFF TGTGCCAGCAGCCAAGATCGGACAGGGTTAGCTTTCTTT TRBJ1-1 TRBD1 TRBV14 NA 13
CASSEHRANTEAFF TGTGCCAGCAGTGAACACAGGGCAAACACTGAAGCTTTCTTT TRBJ1-1 NA TRBV6-1 NA 14
CAWSGGTAQETQYF TGTGCCTGGAGTGGTGGGACAGCCCAAGAGACCCAGTACTTC TRBJ2-5 TRBD1 TRBV30 NA 14
CASRNLLNSPLHF TGTGCCAGCAGGAACCTACTTAATTCACCCCTCCACTTT TRBJ1-6 NA TRBV7-3 NA 13
CASSQGSGSVQPQHF TGCGCCAGCAGCCAAGGTTCAGGGTCGGTTCAGCCCCAGCATTTT TRBJ1-5 NA TRBV4-1 NA 15
CSALVNTEAFF TGCAGTGCCCTAGTGAACACTGAAGCTTTCTTT TRBJ1-1 NA TRBV20-1 NA 11
CSVEGRGFNYGYTF TGCAGCGTTGAAGGCAGGGGTTTTAACTATGGCTACACCTTC TRBJ1-2 NA TRBV29-1 few 14
CASRREPLGDTETQYF TGTGCCAGCAGGAGAGAACCCCTTGGGGACACGGAGACCCAGTACTTC TRBJ2-5 NA TRBV2 NA 16
CASRQADQETQYF TGTGCCAGCAGGCAAGCGGACCAAGAGACCCAGTACTTC TRBJ2-5 NA TRBV25-1 once 13
CATSSFSRADTQYF TGTGCCACCAGCAGCTTCTCTAGAGCAGATACGCAGTATTTT TRBJ2-3 NA TRBV15 NA 14
CASRDRGLDQPQHF TGTGCCAGCAGGGACAGGGGGCTTGATCAGCCCCAGCATTTT TRBJ1-5 TRBD1 TRBV2 NA 14
CASSPSNRAGRIETQYF TGCGCCAGCAGCCCCTCTAATCGGGCAGGGAGGATAGAGACCCAGTACTTC TRBJ2-5 NA TRBV4-1 NA 17
CASSTWTSNEQFF TGTGCCAGCAGCACTTGGACTTCCAATGAGCAGTTCTTC TRBJ2-1 NA TRBV9 NA 13
CASTSGNNQPQHF TGTGCCAGTACTTCAGGGAACAATCAGCCCCAGCATTTT TRBJ1-5 NA TRBV19 NA 13
CASRAEIAGELFF TGTGCCAGCAGAGCGGAAATTGCCGGGGAGCTGTTTTTT TRBJ2-2 NA TRBV7-2 once 13
CSVGGTRGSDTEAFF TGCAGCGTGGGAGGGACAAGGGGCTCCGACACTGAAGCTTTCTTT TRBJ1-1 NA TRBV29-1 NA 15
CSVQTGEVGETQYF TGCAGCGTTCAGACAGGGGAGGTGGGGGAGACCCAGTACTTC TRBJ2-5 TRBD1 TRBV29-1 NA 14
CSLLGTDTQYF TGCAGTTTACTAGGCACAGATACGCAGTATTTT TRBJ2-3 NA TRBV20-1 NA 11
CASSLGGDSYEQYF TGTGCCAGCAGCTTGGGCGGGGACAGCTACGAGCAGTACTTC TRBJ2-7 NA TRBV5-6 NA 14
CASSGRGGEPQHF TGTGCCAGCAGTGGGAGGGGAGGAGAGCCCCAGCATTTT TRBJ1-5 NA TRBV2 NA 13
CASSPRSGIEQFF TGTGCCAGCAGTCCCAGAAGCGGGATTGAGCAGTTCTTC TRBJ2-1 TRBD2 TRBV6-5 NA 13
CATSDRGPAGANVLTF TGCGCCACTAGCGACAGGGGGCCAGCGGGGGCCAACGTCCTGACTTTC TRBJ2-6 TRBD1 TRBV4-1 NA 16